A selection of T cell receptor beta chains follows, all from one sample in a study of Ad26.COV2.S vaccination and SARS-CoV-2 variants. Produced via immunoSEQ multiplex PCR; TCRdb's table is partial and in-frame only. The repertoire consists of 400,000 to 450,000 clones, with around 90% occurring once and the leading ten covering 12%. The sample consisted of peripheral blood, taken in a trial of Ad26.COV2.S vaccine versus placebo. The receptors originated from a person aged 18-60 years who received the Ad26.COV2.S COVID-19 vaccine or a placebo. Both conserved end residues are part of each CDR3. A D gene is named only where the DNA matches it firmly. Some rows mark clone size as missing; the rest say once, few, many or name a class of expanded clone.

>TRBV7-9|.|TRBJ2-1|.
CASDLGASYNEQFF
TGTGCCAGCGACCTAGGCGCCTCCTACAATGAGCAGTTCTTC
>TRBV12-5|.|TRBJ1-1|.
CASGLVWVPDTNTEAFF
TGTGCTAGTGGTTTGGTATGGGTCCCGGACACGAACACTGAAGCTTTCTTT
>TRBV11-2|TRBD1|TRBJ1-2|.
CASSLHQGAYGYTF
TGTGCCAGCAGCCTACACCAGGGGGCCTATGGCTACACCTTC
>TRBV6-2/TRBV6-3|TRBD1|TRBJ2-7|.
CASSSAQGVAYEQYF
TGTGCCAGCAGCAGCGCACAGGGGGTTGCCTACGAGCAGTACTTC
>TRBV2|TRBD2|TRBJ2-2|.
CASSRLAGNTGELFF
TGTGCCAGCAGTCGACTAGCGGGGAACACCGGGGAGCTGTTTTTT
>TRBV18|TRBD1|TRBJ2-7|.
CASSPLRQGTYEQYF
TGTGCCAGCTCACCATTGCGACAGGGAACGTACGAGCAGTACTTC
>TRBV18|.|TRBJ1-2|.
CASSPQGGTGYTF
TGTGCCAGCTCACCACAGGGGGGCACGGGCTACACCTTC
>TRBV7-2|.|TRBJ2-5|.
CASSLDPRQETQYF
TGTGCCAGCAGCTTAGATCCACGCCAAGAGACCCAGTACTTC
>TRBV30|TRBD2|TRBJ2-3|once
CAWSSGRVDTQYF
TGTGCCTGGAGTAGCGGGAGGGTAGATACGCAGTATTTT
>TRBV20-1|.|TRBJ1-1|.
CSASMANTEAFF
TGCAGTGCTAGTATGGCGAACACTGAAGCTTTCTTT
>TRBV9|TRBD1|TRBJ2-7|.
CASSVGGQGAVEQYF
TGTGCCAGCAGCGTTGGGGGACAGGGGGCTGTCGAGCAGTACTTC
>TRBV14|.|TRBJ2-7|.
CASSQDRLALHEQYF
TGTGCCAGCAGCCAAGATCGTCTAGCTCTGCACGAGCAGTACTTC
>TRBV25-1|.|TRBJ2-3|.
CASSELLGSLVPDTQYF
TGTGCCAGCAGTGAATTATTAGGATCACTAGTCCCAGATACGCAGTATTTT
>TRBV12-3/TRBV12-4|.|TRBJ2-7|.
CASSLFTYEQYF
TGTGCCAGCAGTCTCTTCACCTACGAGCAGTACTTC
>TRBV7-9|.|TRBJ2-3|once
CASSLVVGEADTQYF
TGTGCCAGCAGCTTAGTGGTGGGAGAGGCAGATACGCAGTATTTT
>TRBV2|TRBD1|TRBJ1-1|.
CASTDRGRGTEAFF
TGTGCCAGCACCGATAGGGGGCGCGGCACTGAAGCTTTCTTT
>TRBV4-1|TRBD2|TRBJ2-2|.
CASSQVIAGGPGELFF
TGCGCCAGCAGCCAAGTTATAGCGGGAGGCCCCGGGGAGCTGTTTTTT
>TRBV7-8|.|TRBJ2-3|.
CASSPTDTQYF
TGTGCCAGCAGCCCTACAGATACGCAGTATTTT
>TRBV18|.|TRBJ2-7|.
CASSPQGVDYEQYF
TGTGCCAGCTCACCTCAAGGGGTGGACTACGAGCAGTACTTC
>TRBV3-1/TRBV3-2|.|TRBJ2-1|.
CASSQEYGEQFF
TGTGCCAGCAGCCAAGAGTATGGTGAGCAGTTCTTC
>TRBV7-2|.|TRBJ2-1|once
CASSLFSRVGDEQFF
TGTGCCAGCAGCTTATTTTCGCGGGTGGGGGATGAGCAGTTCTTC
>TRBV5-4|.|TRBJ1-4|.
CASSSGLTNEKLFF
TGTGCCAGCAGCTCGGGACTAACTAATGAAAAACTGTTTTTT
>TRBV9|TRBD1|TRBJ1-2|once
CASSVGQGRMDGYTF
TGTGCCAGCAGCGTCGGACAGGGGAGAATGGATGGCTACACCTTC
>TRBV24-1|TRBD1|TRBJ2-3|once
CATSDPTGTGGVYTQYF
TGTGCCACCAGTGACCCCACCGGGACAGGGGGCGTTTATACGCAGTATTTT
>TRBV24-1|.|TRBJ2-1|once
CATSDPGLTEQFF
TGTGCCACCAGTGATCCCGGGCTTACCGAGCAGTTCTTC
>TRBV5-8|.|TRBJ1-4|.
CASTLGPGVEQLFF
TGTGCCAGCACCCTCGGACCCGGGGTTGAACAACTGTTTTTT
>TRBV5-4|.|TRBJ2-3|.
CASSKQQGDTQYF
TGTGCCAGCAGCAAACAACAAGGGGATACGCAGTATTTT
>TRBV4-3|TRBD2|TRBJ2-1|.
CASSQDFEGLPYNEQFF
TGCGCCAGCAGCCAAGATTTCGAGGGACTACCATACAATGAGCAGTTCTTC
>TRBV6-4|.|TRBJ2-1|once
CASSDSEGASNEQFF
TGTGCCAGCAGTGACTCGGAGGGAGCTAGCAATGAGCAGTTCTTC
>TRBV7-9|.|TRBJ2-6|.
CASSPGTSGSGANVLTF
TGTGCCAGCAGCCCCGGGACTTCGGGCTCTGGGGCCAACGTCCTGACTTTC
>TRBV27|.|TRBJ1-1|.
CASSFGRGNTEAFF
TGTGCCAGCAGTTTCGGCAGGGGGAACACTGAAGCTTTCTTT
>TRBV14|.|TRBJ2-3|.
CASSQDLFGLTDTQYF
TGTGCCAGCAGCCAAGATCTCTTCGGGTTGACAGATACGCAGTATTTT
>TRBV18|.|TRBJ2-7|few
CASSPTGGEQYF
TGTGCCAGCTCACCAACAGGAGGCGAGCAGTACTTC
>TRBV6-5|TRBD1|TRBJ1-2|.
CASSNPGQYGYTF
TGTGCCAGCAGTAATCCGGGACAGTATGGCTACACCTTC
>TRBV20-1|.|TRBJ1-1|.
CSDGGGPEAFF
TGCAGTGACGGGGGAGGGCCTGAAGCTTTCTTT
>TRBV19|TRBD2|TRBJ2-3|.
CASSRLAGTTDTQYF
TGTGCCAGTAGTAGACTAGCGGGAACGACAGATACGCAGTATTTT
>TRBV5-5|.|TRBJ2-1|.
CASSPSGLAVYNEQFF
TGTGCCAGCAGCCCCTCGGGATTGGCCGTCTACAATGAGCAGTTCTTC
>TRBV4-1|.|TRBJ2-1|once
CASSQGVPQGEQFF
TGCGCCAGCAGCCAGGGAGTCCCTCAGGGTGAGCAGTTCTTC
>TRBV19|.|TRBJ2-7|.
CASSKGHLSYEQYF
TGTGCCAGTAGTAAGGGACACCTCTCCTACGAGCAGTACTTC
>TRBV7-2|TRBD2|TRBJ2-1|.
CASSPRTSGSIEQFF
TGTGCCAGCAGCCCAAGGACTAGCGGGAGTATTGAGCAGTTCTTC
>TRBV10-3|.|TRBJ2-2|.
CAILEATGELFF
TGTGCCATCTTGGAGGCGACCGGGGAGCTGTTTTTT
>TRBV28|TRBD1|TRBJ1-5|.
CASTSGTAINQPQHF
TGTGCCAGCACCTCCGGGACAGCGATCAATCAGCCCCAGCATTTT
>TRBV2|TRBD1|TRBJ2-7|.
CASSPLWGQGSYEQYF
TGTGCCAGCAGTCCCCTTTGGGGACAGGGGTCCTACGAGCAGTACTTC
>TRBV6-5|.|TRBJ2-2|.
CASSYGQWDTGELFF
TGTGCCAGCAGTTATGGGCAGTGGGACACCGGGGAGCTGTTTTTT
>TRBV19|.|TRBJ2-1|.
CASSMGLQGSFF
TGTGCCAGTAGTATGGGATTACAGGGTTCGTTCTTC
>TRBV18|TRBD1|TRBJ1-1|.
CASSHSYGTAGDRGVNTEAFF
TGTGCCAGCTCACACTCATACGGGACAGCGGGGGACAGAGGGGTGAACACTGAAGCTTTCTTT
>TRBV28|.|TRBJ2-3|.
CASSNTIGTDTQYF
TGTGCCAGCAGTAACACGATTGGCACAGATACGCAGTATTTT
>TRBV12-3/TRBV12-4|TRBD1|TRBJ1-1|.
CASKRPGGTEAFF
TGTGCCAGCAAACGACCAGGGGGTACTGAAGCTTTCTTT
>TRBV11-2|TRBD1|TRBJ2-5|many
CASSLDLGQSETQYF
TGTGCCAGCAGCTTAGATTTGGGACAGTCGGAGACCCAGTACTTC
>TRBV5-6|.|TRBJ1-1|.
CASSLFWNTEAFF
TGTGCCAGCAGCTTGTTCTGGAACACTGAAGCTTTCTTT
>TRBV7-9|TRBD2|TRBJ2-2|once
CASSLGVERGPGTGELFF
TGTGCCAGCAGCTTAGGTGTTGAGCGGGGCCCGGGCACCGGGGAGCTGTTTTTT
>TRBV6-2/TRBV6-3|TRBD2|TRBJ2-2|once
CASSGTRGTGELFF
TGTGCCAGCAGTGGGACTAGGGGGACCGGGGAGCTGTTTTTT
>TRBV20-1|.|TRBJ2-1|.
CSASRDDEQFF
TGCAGTGCTAGTCGGGACGATGAGCAGTTCTTC
>TRBV18|.|TRBJ2-7|.
CASSPAPATGRVTTQQYF
TGTGCCAGCTCACCCGCCCCCGCAACAGGACGGGTCACTACCCAGCAGTACTTC
>TRBV4-3|TRBD1|TRBJ1-3|.
CASSDRAGNTIYF
TGCGCCAGCAGCGACAGGGCTGGAAACACCATATATTTT